The 7 T cell receptor beta chains below come from one sample, sequenced in a study of blood T cell repertoires in COVID-19. Repertoires were generated with immunoSEQ multiplex PCR, while TCRdb's copy carries only in-frame clones and drops some. The profile shows approximately 300,000 clones, 88% of them singletons. Sequences were obtained from peripheral blood. The receptors come from a woman aged 45-65 years with active or convalescent COVID-19.

This chain joins TRBV12-3 or TRBV12-4 and TRBJ2-5; 8 bases are a match to TRBD1. This CDR3 is built from 13 residues. The V segment lost 6 bases and the J segment 4 bases; nucleotides outside the gene matches: 4. In DNA, the CDR3 is TGTGCCAGCAGCCCAGGGGGCGTAGAGACCCAGTACTTC. Its translation is CASSPGGVETQYF.

This clone was observed once. The chain has TRBV10-3 and TRBJ2-1; TRBD2 aligns across 8 bases. Germline CDR1 reads ENHRY; CDR2 reads SYGVKD. V lost 0 bases, J lost 15 bases, and 4 bases stayed unmatched. This CDR3 has 12 amino acids. Here the CDR3 DNA reads TGTGCCATCAGTGAGTCTGGGAGCGGGGGGTTCTTC. Translation gives CAISESGSGGFF.

The genes are TRBV27 and TRBJ2-1; 11 bases match TRBD1. The V segment lost 6 bases and the J segment 9 bases; nucleotides outside the gene matches: 7. CDR1 is MNHEY and CDR2 is SMNVEV in the germline V gene (reference sequence). CDR3 length equals 14 residues. The CDR3 region is CASRWGQGVGEQFF. CDR3 nucleotide sequence: TGTGCCAGCAGGTGGGGACAGGGGGTAGGTGAGCAGTTCTTC.

V gene TRBV4-3 combines with J gene TRBJ1-1; D is possibly TRBD1 (5 bases). Looked up from germline, CDR1 is LGHNA and CDR2 is YSLEER. The CDR3 has 14 residues. The germline V and J ends were trimmed by 0 bases and 4 bases, with 9 bases remaining between them. Here the CDR3 reads CASSQDRGGTEAFF. DNA for the CDR3: TGCGCCAGCAGCCAAGATCGGGGGGGCACTGAAGCTTTCTTT.

The V call is TRBV4-2, the J call TRBJ2-1, with D possibly being TRBD2 (6 bases). Germline CDR1 LGHNA, CDR2 YNFKEQ. The CDR3 spans 16 residues. Trimming stripped 2 bases from V and 4 bases from J, with 15 bases between. Written as DNA, the CDR3 is TGTGCCAGCAGCCAATTAGAAACTAGCCCGTACAATGAGCAGTTCTTC. Translated: CASSQLETSPYNEQFF.

J is TRBJ2-5 and V is TRBV5-1, with a weak D call TRBD2 (5 bases). V dropped 2 bases and J dropped 1 base, with 15 bases sitting between them. Germline V gene sequence: CDR1 SGHRS, CDR2 YFSETQ. The CDR3 has 16 residues. The CDR3 nucleotides read TGCGCCAGCAGCTTTGCGACCGGCGGGCCCCAAGAGACCCAGTACTTC. It translates to CASSFATGGPQETQYF. The full variable domain, its missing parts supplied by reference TRBV5-1 and TRBJ2-5, is KAGVTQTPRYLIKTRGQQVTLSCSPISGHRSVSWYQQTPGQGLQFLFEYFSETQRNKGNFPGRFSGRQFSNSRSEMNVSTLELGDSALYLCASSFATGGPQETQYFGPGTRLLVL.

CDR3 nucleotides: TGTGCCAGCAGTGACAGTGGCCGCCCGGGGACTTATGGCTACACCTTC. Translating it yields CASSDSGRPGTYGYTF. V gene TRBV2 combines with J gene TRBJ1-2, with a tentative D call TRBD1 (5 bases). The CDR3 is made up of 16 amino acids. CDR1 and CDR2 (germline): SNHLY, FYNNEI. The germline V and J ends were trimmed by 3 bases and 5 bases, with 19 bases remaining between them.